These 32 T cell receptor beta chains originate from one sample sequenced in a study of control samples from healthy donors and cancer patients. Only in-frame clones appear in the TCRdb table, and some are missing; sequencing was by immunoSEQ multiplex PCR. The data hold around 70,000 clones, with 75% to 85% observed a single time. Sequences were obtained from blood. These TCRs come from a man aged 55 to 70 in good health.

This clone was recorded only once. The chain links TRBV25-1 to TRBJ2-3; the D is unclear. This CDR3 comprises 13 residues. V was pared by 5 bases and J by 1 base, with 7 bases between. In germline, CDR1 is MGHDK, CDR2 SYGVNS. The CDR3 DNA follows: TGTGCCAGCAGTCCCGCCGGCACAGATACGCAGTATTTT. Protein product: CASSPAGTDTQYF. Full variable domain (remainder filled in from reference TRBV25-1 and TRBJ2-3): EADIYQTPRYLVIGTGKKITLECSQTMGHDKMYWYQQDPGMELHLIHYSYGVNSTEKGDLSSESTVSRIRTEHFPLTLESARPSHTSQYLCASSPAGTDTQYFGPGTRLTVL.

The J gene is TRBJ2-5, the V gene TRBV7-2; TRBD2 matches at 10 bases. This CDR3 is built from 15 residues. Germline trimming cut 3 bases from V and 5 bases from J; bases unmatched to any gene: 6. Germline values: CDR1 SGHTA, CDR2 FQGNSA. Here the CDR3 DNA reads TGTGCCAGCAGCTTCCAAGCGGGAGGGCCTGAGACCCAGTACTTC. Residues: CASSFQAGGPETQYF.

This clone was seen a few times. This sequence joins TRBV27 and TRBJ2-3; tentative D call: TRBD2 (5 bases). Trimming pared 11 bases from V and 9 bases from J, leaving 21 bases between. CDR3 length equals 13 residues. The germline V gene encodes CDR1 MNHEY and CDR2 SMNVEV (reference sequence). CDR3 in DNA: TGTGCCTGCGCGGGTACCCGAAGCGGAACGCAGTATTTT. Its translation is CACAGTRSGTQYF.

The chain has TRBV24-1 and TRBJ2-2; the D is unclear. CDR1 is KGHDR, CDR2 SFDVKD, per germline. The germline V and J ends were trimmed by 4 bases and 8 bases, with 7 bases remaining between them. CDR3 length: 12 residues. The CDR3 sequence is CATSDSSGELFF. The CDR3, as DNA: TGTGCCACCAGTGACTCCTCTGGGGAGCTGTTTTTT.

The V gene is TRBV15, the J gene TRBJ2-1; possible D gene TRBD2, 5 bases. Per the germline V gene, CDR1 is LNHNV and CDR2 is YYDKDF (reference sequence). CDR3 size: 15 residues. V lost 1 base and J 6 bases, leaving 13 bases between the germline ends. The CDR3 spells CATSRVLLVSNEQFF. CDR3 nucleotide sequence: TGTGCCACCAGCAGAGTTCTACTAGTCAGCAATGAGCAGTTCTTC. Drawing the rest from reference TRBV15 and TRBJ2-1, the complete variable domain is DAMVIQNPRYQVTQFGKPVTLSCSQTLNHNVMYWYQQKSSQAPKLLFHYYDKDFNNEADTPDNFQSRRPNTSFCFLDIRSPGLGDTAMYLCATSRVLLVSNEQFFGPGTRLTVL.

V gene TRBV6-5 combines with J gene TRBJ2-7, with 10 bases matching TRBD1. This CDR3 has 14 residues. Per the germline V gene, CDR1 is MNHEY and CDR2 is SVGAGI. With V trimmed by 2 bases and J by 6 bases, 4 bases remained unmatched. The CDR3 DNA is TGTGCCAGCAGTTACGGGACAGGGGTTGGCGAGCAGTACTTC. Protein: CASSYGTGVGEQYF.

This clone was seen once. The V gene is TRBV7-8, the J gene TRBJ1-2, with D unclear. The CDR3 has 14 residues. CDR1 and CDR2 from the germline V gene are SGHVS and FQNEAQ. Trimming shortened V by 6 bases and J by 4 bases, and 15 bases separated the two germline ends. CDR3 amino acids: CASSSRRLLYGYTF. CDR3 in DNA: TGTGCCAGCAGTTCGCGACGACTCCTCTATGGCTACACCTTC.

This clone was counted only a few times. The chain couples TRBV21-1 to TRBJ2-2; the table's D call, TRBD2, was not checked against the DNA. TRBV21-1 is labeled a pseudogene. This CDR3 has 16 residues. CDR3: CASSEAGLANTGELFF. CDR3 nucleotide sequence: TGTGCCAGCAGCGAGGCGGGACTAGCAAACACCGGGGAGCTGTTTTTT.

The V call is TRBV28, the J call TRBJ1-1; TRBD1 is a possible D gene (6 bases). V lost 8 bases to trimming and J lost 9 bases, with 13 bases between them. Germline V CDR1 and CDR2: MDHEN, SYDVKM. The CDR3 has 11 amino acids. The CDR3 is CASYQQGKAFF. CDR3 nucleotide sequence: TGTGCCAGCTACCAACAGGGAAAAGCTTTCTTT.

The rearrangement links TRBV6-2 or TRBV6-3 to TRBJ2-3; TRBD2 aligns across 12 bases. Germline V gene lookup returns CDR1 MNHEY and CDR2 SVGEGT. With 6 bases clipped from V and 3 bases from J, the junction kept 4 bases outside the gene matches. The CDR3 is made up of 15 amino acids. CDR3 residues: CASSLAGGETDTQYF. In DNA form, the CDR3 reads TGTGCCAGCAGCCTAGCGGGAGGGGAAACAGATACGCAGTATTTT.

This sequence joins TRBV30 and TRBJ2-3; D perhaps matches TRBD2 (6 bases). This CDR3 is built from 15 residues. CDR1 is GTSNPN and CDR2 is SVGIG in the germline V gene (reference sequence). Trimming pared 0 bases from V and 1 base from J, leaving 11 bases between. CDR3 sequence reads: CAWSVPGSGTDTQYF. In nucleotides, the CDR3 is TGTGCCTGGAGTGTACCCGGGAGCGGCACAGATACGCAGTATTTT.

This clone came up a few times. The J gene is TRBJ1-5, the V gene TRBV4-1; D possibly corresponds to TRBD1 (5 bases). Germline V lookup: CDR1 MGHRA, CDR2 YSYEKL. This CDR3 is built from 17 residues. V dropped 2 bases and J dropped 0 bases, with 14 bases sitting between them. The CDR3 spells CASSQTSTEYSNQPQHF. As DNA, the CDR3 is TGCGCCAGCAGCCAAACCTCGACAGAGTATAGCAATCAGCCCCAGCATTTT.

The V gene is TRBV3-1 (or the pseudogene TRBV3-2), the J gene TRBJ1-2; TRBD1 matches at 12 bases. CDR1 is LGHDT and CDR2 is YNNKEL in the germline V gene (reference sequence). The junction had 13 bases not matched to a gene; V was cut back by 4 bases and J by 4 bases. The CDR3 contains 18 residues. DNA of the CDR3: TGTGCCAGCAGCCCCCCCCGGGACAGGGGGCGCCGCGGCTATGGCTACACCTTC. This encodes CASSPPRDRGRRGYGYTF.

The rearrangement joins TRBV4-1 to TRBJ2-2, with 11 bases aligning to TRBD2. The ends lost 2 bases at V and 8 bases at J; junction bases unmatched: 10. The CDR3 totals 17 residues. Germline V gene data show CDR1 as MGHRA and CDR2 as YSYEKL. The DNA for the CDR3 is TGCGCCAGCAGCCAATACGTCGGCCTAGCGGGAGGAGGGGAGCTGTTTTTT. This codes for CASSQYVGLAGGGELFF.

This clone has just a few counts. The CDR3 DNA follows: TGTGCCAGCAGCTTAGATTGGGCCGGGACCCGAGGGAACACTGAAGCTTTCTTT. Its translation is CASSLDWAGTRGNTEAFF. This chain connects TRBV11-2 to TRBJ1-1, with D possibly matching TRBD1 (5 bases). V was shortened by 0 bases and J by 1 base, with 18 bases between the two germline ends. The CDR3 is 18 amino acids. CDR1 is SGHAT, CDR2 FQNNGV, per germline.

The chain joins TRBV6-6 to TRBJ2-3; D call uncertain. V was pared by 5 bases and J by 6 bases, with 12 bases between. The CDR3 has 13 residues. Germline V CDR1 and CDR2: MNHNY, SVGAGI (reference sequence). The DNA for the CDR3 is TGTGCCAGCAGTCCCGACCGGATGGATACGCAGTATTTT. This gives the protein CASSPDRMDTQYF.

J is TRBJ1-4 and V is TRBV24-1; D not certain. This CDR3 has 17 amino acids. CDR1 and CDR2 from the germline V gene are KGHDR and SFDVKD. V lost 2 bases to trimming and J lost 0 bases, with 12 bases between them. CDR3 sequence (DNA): TGTGCCACCAGTGATTCTGCCAACCATGCAACTAATGAAAAACTGTTTTTT. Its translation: CATSDSANHATNEKLFF.

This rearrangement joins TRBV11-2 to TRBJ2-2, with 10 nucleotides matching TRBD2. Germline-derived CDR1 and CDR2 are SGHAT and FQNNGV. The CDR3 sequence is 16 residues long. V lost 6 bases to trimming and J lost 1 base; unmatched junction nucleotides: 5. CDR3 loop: CASRMRLAGNTGELFF. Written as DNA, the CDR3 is TGTGCCAGCAGAATGCGACTAGCGGGGAACACCGGGGAGCTGTTTTTT.

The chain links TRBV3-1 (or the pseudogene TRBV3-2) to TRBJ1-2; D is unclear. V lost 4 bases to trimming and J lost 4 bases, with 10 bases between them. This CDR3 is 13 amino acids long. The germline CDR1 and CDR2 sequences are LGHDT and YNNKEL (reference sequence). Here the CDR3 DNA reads TGTGCCAGCAGCCCCGGAAGGATCTATGGCTACACCTTC. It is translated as CASSPGRIYGYTF.

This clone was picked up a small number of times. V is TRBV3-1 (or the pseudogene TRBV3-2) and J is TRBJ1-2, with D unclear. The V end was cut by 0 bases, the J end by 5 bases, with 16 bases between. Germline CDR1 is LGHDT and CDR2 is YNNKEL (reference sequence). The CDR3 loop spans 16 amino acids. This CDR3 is CASSQDKTAVPYGYTF. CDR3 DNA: TGTGCCAGCAGCCAAGATAAGACGGCAGTCCCTTATGGCTACACCTTC.

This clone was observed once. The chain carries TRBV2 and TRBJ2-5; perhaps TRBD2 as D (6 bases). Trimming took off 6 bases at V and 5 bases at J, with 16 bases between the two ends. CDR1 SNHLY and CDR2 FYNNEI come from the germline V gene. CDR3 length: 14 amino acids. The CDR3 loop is CASSLRRAVETQYF. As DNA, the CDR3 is TGTGCCAGCAGCTTGAGGAGGGCGGTGGAGACCCAGTACTTC.

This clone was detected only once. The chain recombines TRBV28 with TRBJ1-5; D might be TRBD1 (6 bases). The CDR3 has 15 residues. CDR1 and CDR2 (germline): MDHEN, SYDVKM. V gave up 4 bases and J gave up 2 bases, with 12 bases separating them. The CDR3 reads CASSWAGVRNQPQHF. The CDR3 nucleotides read TGTGCCAGCAGTTGGGCAGGGGTGCGCAATCAGCCCCAGCATTTT.

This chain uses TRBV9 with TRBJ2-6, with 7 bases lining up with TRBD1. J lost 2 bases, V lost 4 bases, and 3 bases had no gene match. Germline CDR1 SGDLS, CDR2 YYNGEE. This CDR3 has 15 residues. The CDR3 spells CASSPTGAGANVLTF. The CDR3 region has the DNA TGTGCCAGCAGCCCCACAGGGGCTGGGGCCAACGTCCTGACTTTC.

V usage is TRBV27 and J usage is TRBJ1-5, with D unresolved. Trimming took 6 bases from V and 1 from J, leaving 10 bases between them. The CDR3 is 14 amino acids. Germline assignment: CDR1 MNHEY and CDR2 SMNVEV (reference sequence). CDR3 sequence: CASSKGRSNQPQHF. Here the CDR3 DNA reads TGTGCCAGCAGCAAAGGACGAAGCAATCAGCCCCAGCATTTT.

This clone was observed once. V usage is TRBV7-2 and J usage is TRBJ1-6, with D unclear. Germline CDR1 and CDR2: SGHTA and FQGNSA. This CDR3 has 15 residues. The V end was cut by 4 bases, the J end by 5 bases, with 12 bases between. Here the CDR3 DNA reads TGTGCCAGCAGCTCTCGCCAGGCAGATAATTCACCCCTCCACTTT. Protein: CASSSRQADNSPLHF.

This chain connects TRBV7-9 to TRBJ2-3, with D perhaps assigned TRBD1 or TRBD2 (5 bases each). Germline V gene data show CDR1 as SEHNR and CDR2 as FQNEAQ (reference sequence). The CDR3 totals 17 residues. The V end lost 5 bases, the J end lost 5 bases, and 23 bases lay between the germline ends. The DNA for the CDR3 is TGTGCCAGCAGCCCACACCTTCGGGACCCAAGCCAAGATACGCAGTATTTT. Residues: CASSPHLRDPSQDTQYF.

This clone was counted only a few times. As DNA, the CDR3 is TGTGCCAGCAGCACTAGCGGGCTCTACAATGAGCAGTTCTTC. This translates into CASSTSGLYNEQFF. The rearrangement links TRBV7-2 to TRBJ2-1, with 9 bases aligning to TRBD2. V shed 5 bases, J shed 3 bases, and the junction held 2 bases outside the gene matches. The CDR3 totals 14 residues. Per the germline V gene, CDR1 is SGHTA and CDR2 is FQGNSA.

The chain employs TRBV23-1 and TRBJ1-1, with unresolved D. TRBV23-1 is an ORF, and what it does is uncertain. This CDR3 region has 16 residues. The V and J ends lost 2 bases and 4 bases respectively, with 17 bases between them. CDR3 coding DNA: TGCGCCAGCAGTCAAAGAGACTCCAGTCAAATCACTGAAGCTTTCTTT. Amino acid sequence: CASSQRDSSQITEAFF.

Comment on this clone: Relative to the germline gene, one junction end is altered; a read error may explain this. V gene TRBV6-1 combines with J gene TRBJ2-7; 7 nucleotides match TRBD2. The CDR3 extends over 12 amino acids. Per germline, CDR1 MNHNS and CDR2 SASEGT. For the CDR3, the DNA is TGTGCCAGCAGTGAAAAAGGAACTAGCGTGCGCTTC. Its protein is CASSEKGTSVRF.

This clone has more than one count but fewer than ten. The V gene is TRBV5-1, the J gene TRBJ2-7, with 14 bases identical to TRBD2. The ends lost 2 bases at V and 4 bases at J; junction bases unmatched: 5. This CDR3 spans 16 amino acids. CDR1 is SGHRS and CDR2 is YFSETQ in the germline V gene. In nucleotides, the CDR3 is TGCGCCAGCAGCTTAACGGGACTAGCGGGAGTTTACGAGCAGTACTTC. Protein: CASSLTGLAGVYEQYF. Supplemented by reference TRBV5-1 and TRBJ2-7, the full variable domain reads KAGVTQTPRYLIKTRGQQVTLSCSPISGHRSVSWYQQTPGQGLQFLFEYFSETQRNKGNFPGRFSGRQFSNSRSEMNVSTLELGDSALYLCASSLTGLAGVYEQYFGPGTRLTVT.

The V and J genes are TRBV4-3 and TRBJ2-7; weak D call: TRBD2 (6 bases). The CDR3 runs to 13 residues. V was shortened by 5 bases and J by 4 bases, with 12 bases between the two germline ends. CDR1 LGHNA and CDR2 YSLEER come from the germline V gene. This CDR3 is CASSLARGYEQYF. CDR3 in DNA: TGCGCCAGCAGCTTAGCTCGGGGGTACGAGCAGTACTTC.

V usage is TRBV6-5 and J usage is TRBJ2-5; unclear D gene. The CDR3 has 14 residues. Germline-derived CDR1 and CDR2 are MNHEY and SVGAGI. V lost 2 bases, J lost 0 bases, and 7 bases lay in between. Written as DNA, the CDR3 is TGTGCCAGCAGTTACAGGGTTTACCAAGAGACCCAGTACTTC. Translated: CASSYRVYQETQYF.